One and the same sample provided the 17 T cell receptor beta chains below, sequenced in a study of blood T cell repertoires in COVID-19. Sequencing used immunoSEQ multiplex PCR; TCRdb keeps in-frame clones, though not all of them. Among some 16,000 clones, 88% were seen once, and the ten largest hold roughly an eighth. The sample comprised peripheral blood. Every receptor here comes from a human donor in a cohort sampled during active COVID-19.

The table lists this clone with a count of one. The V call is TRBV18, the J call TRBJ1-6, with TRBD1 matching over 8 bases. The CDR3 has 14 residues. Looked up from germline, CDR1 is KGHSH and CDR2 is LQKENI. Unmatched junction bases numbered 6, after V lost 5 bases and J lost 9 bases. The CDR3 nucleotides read TGTGCCAGCTCAACAGGACAGGGCGGTTCACCCCTCCACTTT. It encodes CASSTGQGGSPLHF.

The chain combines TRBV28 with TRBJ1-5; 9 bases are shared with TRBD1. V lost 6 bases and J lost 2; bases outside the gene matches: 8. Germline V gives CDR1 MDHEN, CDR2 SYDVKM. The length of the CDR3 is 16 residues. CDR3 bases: TGTGCCAGCAGGGATCCACAGGGGGCCGGCAATCAGCCCCAGCATTTT. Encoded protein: CASRDPQGAGNQPQHF.

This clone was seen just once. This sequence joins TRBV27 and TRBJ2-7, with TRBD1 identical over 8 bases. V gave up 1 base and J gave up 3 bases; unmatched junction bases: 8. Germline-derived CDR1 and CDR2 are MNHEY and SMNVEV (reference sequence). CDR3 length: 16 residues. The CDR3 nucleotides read TGTGCCAGCAGTTTATTCAGCCGGACAGGGCTCTACGAGCAGTACTTC. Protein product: CASSLFSRTGLYEQYF.

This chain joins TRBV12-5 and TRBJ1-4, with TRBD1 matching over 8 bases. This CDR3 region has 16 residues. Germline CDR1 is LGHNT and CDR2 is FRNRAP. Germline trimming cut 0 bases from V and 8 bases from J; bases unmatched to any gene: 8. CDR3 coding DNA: TGTGCTAGTGGTTTGGTACTGAGGACAGGGACGGAAAAACTGTTTTTT. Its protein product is CASGLVLRTGTEKLFF.

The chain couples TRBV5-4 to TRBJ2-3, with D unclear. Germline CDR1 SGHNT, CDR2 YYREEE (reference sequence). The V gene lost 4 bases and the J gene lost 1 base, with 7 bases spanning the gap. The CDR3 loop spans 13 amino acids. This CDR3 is CASSELRTDTQYF. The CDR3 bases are TGTGCCAGCAGCGAACTTCGCACAGATACGCAGTATTTT. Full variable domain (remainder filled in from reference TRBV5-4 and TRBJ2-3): ETGVTQSPTHLIKTRGQQVTLRCSSQSGHNTVSWYQQALGQGPQFIFQYYREEENGRGNFPPRFSGLQFPNYSSELNVNALELDDSALYLCASSELRTDTQYFGPGTRLTVL.

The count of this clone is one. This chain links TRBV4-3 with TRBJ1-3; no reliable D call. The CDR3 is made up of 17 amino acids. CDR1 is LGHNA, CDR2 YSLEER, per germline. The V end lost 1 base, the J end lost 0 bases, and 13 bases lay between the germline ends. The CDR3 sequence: CASSQAPRGFSGNTIYF. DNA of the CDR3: TGCGCCAGCAGCCAAGCCCCGAGAGGTTTCTCTGGAAACACCATATATTTT.

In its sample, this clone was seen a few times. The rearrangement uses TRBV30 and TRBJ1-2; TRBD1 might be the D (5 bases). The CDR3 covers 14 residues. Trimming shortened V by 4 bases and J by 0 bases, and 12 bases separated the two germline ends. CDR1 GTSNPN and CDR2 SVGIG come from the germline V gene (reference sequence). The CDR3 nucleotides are TGTGCCTGGAAGGGGAGGGACCCTAACTATGGCTACACCTTC. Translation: CAWKGRDPNYGYTF.

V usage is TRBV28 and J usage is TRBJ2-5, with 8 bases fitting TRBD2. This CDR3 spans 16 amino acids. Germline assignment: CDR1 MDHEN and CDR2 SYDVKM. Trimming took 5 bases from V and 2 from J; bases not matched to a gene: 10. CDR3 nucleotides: TGTGCCAGCAGTCGGACCGGGACTAGACTTCAAGAGACCCAGTACTTC. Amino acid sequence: CASSRTGTRLQETQYF.

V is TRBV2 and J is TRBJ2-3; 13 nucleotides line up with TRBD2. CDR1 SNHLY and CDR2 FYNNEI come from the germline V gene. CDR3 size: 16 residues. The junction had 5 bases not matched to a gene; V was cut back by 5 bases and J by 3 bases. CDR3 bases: TGTGCCAGCAGTCGTATGGGACTAGCGGGGACAGATACGCAGTATTTT. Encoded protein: CASSRMGLAGTDTQYF.

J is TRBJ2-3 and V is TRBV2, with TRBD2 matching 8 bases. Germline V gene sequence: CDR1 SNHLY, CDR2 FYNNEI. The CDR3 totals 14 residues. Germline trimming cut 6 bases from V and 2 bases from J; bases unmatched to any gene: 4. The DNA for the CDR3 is TGTGCCAGCAGGGGGGGACTAGACACAGATACGCAGTATTTT. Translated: CASRGGLDTDTQYF.

CDR3 residues: CASSYRGPYNSPLHF. In DNA, the CDR3 is TGTGCCAGCAGTTACAGGGGGCCTTATAATTCACCCCTCCACTTT. The chain links TRBV6-2 or TRBV6-3 to TRBJ1-6; 7 bases agree with TRBD1. There are 15 residues in the CDR3. Germline V gene sequence: CDR1 MNHEY, CDR2 SVGEGT. Germline trimming cut 2 bases from V and 4 bases from J; bases unmatched to any gene: 2.

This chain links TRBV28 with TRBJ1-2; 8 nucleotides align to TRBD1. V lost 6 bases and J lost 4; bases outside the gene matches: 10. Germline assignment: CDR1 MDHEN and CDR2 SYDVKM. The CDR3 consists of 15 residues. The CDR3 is CASSRQGLLGYGYTF. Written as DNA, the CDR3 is TGTGCCAGCAGCAGACAGGGGCTCCTCGGCTATGGCTACACCTTC.

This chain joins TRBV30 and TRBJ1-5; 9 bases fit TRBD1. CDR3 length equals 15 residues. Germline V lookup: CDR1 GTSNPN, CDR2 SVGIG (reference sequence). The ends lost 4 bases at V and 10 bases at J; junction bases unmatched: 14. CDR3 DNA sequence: TGTGCCTGGACCAGGGGGACAGGGACGGGGTTTCCCCAGCATTTT. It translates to CAWTRGTGTGFPQHF.

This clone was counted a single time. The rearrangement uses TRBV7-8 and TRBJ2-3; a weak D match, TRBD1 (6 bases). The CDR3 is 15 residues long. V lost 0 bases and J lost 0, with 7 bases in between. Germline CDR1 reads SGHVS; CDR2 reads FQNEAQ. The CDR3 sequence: CASSLAGGSTDTQYF. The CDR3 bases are TGTGCCAGCAGCTTAGCAGGGGGTAGCACAGATACGCAGTATTTT.

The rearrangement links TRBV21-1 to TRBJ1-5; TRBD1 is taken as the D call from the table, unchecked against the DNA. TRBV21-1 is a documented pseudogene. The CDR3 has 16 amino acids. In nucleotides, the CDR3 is TGTGCCAGCAGCAAAGAGGAGGTACAGGGGAATCAGCCCCAGCATTTT. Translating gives CASSKEEVQGNQPQHF.

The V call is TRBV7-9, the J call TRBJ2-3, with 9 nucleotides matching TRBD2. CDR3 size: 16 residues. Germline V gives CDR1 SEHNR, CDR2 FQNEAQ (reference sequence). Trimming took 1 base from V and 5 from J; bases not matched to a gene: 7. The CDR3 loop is CASSLVRGGAGDTQYF. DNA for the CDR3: TGTGCCAGCAGCTTAGTCCGCGGGGGGGCGGGAGATACGCAGTATTTT.

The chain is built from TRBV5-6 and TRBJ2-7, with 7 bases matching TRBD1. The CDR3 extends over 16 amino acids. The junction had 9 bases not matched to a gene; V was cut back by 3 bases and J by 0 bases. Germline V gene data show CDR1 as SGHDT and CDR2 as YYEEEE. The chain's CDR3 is CASSSPVRTGSYEQYF. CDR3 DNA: TGTGCCAGCAGCTCGCCCGTCCGGACAGGCTCCTACGAGCAGTACTTC.